This T cell receptor beta chain was identified during a study of T cell responses to AZD1222 COVID-19 vaccine listed by TCRdb under 2021. Context from the whole study: Because spike-specific TCR depth and breadth did not differ between the two schedules, AZD1222 recipients who got a second dose at roughly 4 weeks were pooled with those who got a second dose at roughly 12 weeks. TCR sequencing was performed for 233 trial participants, of whom roughly 200 were given two doses of AZD1222 and around 26 were given two doses of MenACWY control vaccine. Trial participants were enrolled into age subgroups of 18-55, 56-69 and 70-plus years, which contained roughly 140, 27 and 60 TCR-sequenced participants, respectively.

The CDR3 regions of human TCRbeta chains were analyzed by immunosequencing. Regarding the original processing steps: Repertoire TCRs were checked for matches against a reference library of SARS-CoV-2-specific TCRs that had been generated using the MIRA antigen-specificity platform. Breadth meant the fraction of unique TCRs that were SARS-CoV-2-associated, whereas depth meant the fraction of total T cells that were SARS-CoV-2-associated. Each spike-specific TCR was assigned to its reactive spike region and to a CD4 or CD8 class using the MIRA data. Log10-transformed breadth and depth values were compared by one-way ANOVA with Sidak's multiple comparisons tests. Not all clones reach the TCRdb copy of this immuneACCESS table, which keeps in-frame sequences only. Checked studies attribute under half of the gap to unresolved V genes and leave the rest unexplained. V, J and clone size are taken as reported in that table, and D and trimming were inferred from the DNA itself. Recorded for this sample are about 150,000 clones; roughly nine tenths of them occurred a single time. The biggest ten clones account for 6.9% of the sample.

According to the study, the label for this sample's time point signals: baseline before first vaccination. Vaccinee samples were obtained from the UK trials COV001 and COV002, which included a single-blind randomized controlled phase 2/3 trial of AZD1222 (ChAdOx1 nCoV-19) in healthy adults. Trial participant PBMC samples were collected at day 0 and day 28 after the second dose for TCRbeta chain sequencing. The CDR3 has 17 amino acids, counting the end cysteine and phenylalanine. Only CDR3 DNA remains: 51 bases, in frame from the first base. V loses 6 bases at its end and J loses 0 bases; junction bases beyond the gene matches: 11. The germline V gene provides CDR1 MDHEN and CDR2 SYDVKM. The paper's findings and limits, for the study overall: Spike-specific TCR breadth and depth rose significantly after two AZD1222 doses compared with day 0 and with MenACWY recipients. Vaccine-associated CD4 TCRs spanned the whole spike protein, with dominant responses in regions 160-218 and 743-854. Because no day 14 peak-response samples were available, repertoires were characterized only after the peak T cell response. Epitopes outside the regions mutated in the B.1.351 and B.1.1.7 variants were reportedly recognized by nearly half of the unique spike-specific TCRs. Only five to seven AZD1222 recipients were SARS-CoV-2 seropositive at baseline, limiting conclusions about previously exposed vaccinees. The 56-69-year group was small, and its depth increase did not reach significance, likely because of low power. Participants were mostly white British and included more females than males, and it was suggested by the authors that clonal diversity may have been underestimated.

This clone has only a few counts. Its antigen target is currently unknown. There are no base qualities to consult, and no much larger clone falls within one base. The rearranged chain carries TRBV28 and TRBJ1-5, with 7 bases in between that match TRBD1. The TCR originated in an adult in good health. Material: peripheral blood, obtained on day 0 of AZD1222 vaccination. CDR3 reads: CASRDRDRAYSNQPQHF. In nucleotides, the sequence is TGTGCCAGCAGAGACAGGGATCGAGCCTATAGCAATCAGCCCCAGCATTTT.